These 22 T cell receptor beta chains came from one sample sequenced in a study of T cells expressing NK-cell markers (TCRdb year 2020). Library generation was performed with 5' RACE. TCRdb lists the instrument as Illumina HiSeq 2000. TCRdb reprocessed the reads and provides one entry for every CDR3 protein sequence; no DNA is given. The sample has 300,000 to 450,000 distinct CDR3 sequences on record. In total, the top ten clones hold roughly 5.2% of the sample. Sequencing was performed on blood T cells: a sorted CD56 or NKG2C T cell subset, CD4+ or CD8+ T cells, or bulk PBMC T cells (not recorded which). The source of these receptors is a man aged 18-70 years in good health.

The chain recombines TRBV2 with TRBJ2-7; TCRdb gives TRBD2 as the D gene, but with no DNA this cannot be confirmed. The CDR3 runs to 15 residues. Germline CDR1 SNHLY, CDR2 FYNNEI. CDR3 sequence reads: CASSKGGGGSYEQYF. Full variable domain (rest looked up from reference TRBV2 and TRBJ2-7): EPEVTQTPSHQVTQMGQEVILRCVPISNHLYFYWYRQILGQKVEFLVSFYNNEISEKSEIFDDQFSVERPDGSNFTLKIRSTKLEDSAMYFCASSKGGGGSYEQYFGPGTRLTVT.

V usage is TRBV20-1 and J usage is TRBJ1-5. The germline V gene encodes CDR1 DFQATT and CDR2 SNEGSKA (reference sequence). CDR3 length equals 15 residues. CDR3: CSAPRPEVGNQPQHF.

The CDR3 reads CATSGQSYEQYF. V is TRBV12-3 or TRBV12-4 and J is TRBJ2-7; TCRdb names TRBD1, which stays unverified in the absence of DNA. The CDR3 runs to 12 residues.

The V gene is TRBV11-3, the J gene TRBJ2-1; as DNA is missing, the TRBD2 call by TCRdb cannot be tested. Germline CDR1 and CDR2: SGHNT and YENEEA. This CDR3 has 16 amino acids. The CDR3 protein is CASSQGLAGSYNEQFF.

The CDR3 loop reads CSARFQEAYGYTF. The rearrangement joins TRBV20-1 to TRBJ1-2; TCRdb's D call, TRBD1, is unchecked because there is no DNA. This CDR3 has 13 amino acids. The germline V gene encodes CDR1 DFQATT and CDR2 SNEGSKA (reference sequence).

The rearrangement joins TRBV2 to TRBJ2-5; TCRdb picks TRBD2, but there is no DNA to check that call. CDR3 length: 15 residues. CDR1 and CDR2 from the germline V gene are SNHLY and FYNNEI. CDR3 sequence reads: CASSESGLVVETQYF. Using reference TRBV2 and TRBJ2-5 for the parts outside the CDR3, the full variable domain is EPEVTQTPSHQVTQMGQEVILRCVPISNHLYFYWYRQILGQKVEFLVSFYNNEISEKSEIFDDQFSVERPDGSNFTLKIRSTKLEDSAMYFCASSESGLVVETQYFGPGTRLLVL.

The chain recombines TRBV23-1 with TRBJ1-1. TRBV23-1 carries the ORF label, with uncertain function. The CDR3 loop spans 16 amino acids. The CDR3 loop is CASSHPGGPSNTEAFF.

The V and J genes are TRBV7-2 and TRBJ2-3; checking the TCRdb D call of TRBD1 is not possible without DNA. Germline assignment: CDR1 SGHTA and CDR2 FQGNSA. The CDR3 is 16 residues long. Here the CDR3 reads CASSPAGTRSTDTQYF. The complete variable domain, with remaining parts taken from reference TRBV7-2 and TRBJ2-3, reads GAGVSQSPSNKVTEKGKDVELRCDPISGHTALYWYRQSLGQGLEFLIYFQGNSAPDKSGLPSDRFSAERTGGSVSTLTIQRTQQEDSAVYLCASSPAGTRSTDTQYFGPGTRLTVL.

The V and J genes are TRBV12-3 or TRBV12-4 and TRBJ2-1; TCRdb calls TRBD2, which cannot be checked without DNA. The CDR3 has 15 residues. The CDR3 is CASSPSGGATYEQFF.

The chain is built from TRBV12-3 or TRBV12-4 and TRBJ2-1; the D call from TCRdb, TRBD2, cannot be confirmed without DNA. The CDR3 spans 13 residues. CDR3: CASSPTRHNEQFF.

The chain is built from TRBV7-2 and TRBJ2-1; the TRBD2 assignment by TCRdb is unverifiable without DNA. Germline CDR1 and CDR2: SGHTA and FQGNSA. This CDR3 is built from 16 residues. CDR3 region: CASILSKTSGNNEQFF.

This rearrangement joins TRBV5-6 to TRBJ1-4; the TCRdb D gene call, TRBD1, has no DNA to confirm it. The CDR3 runs 15 residues. Germline CDR1 SGHDT, CDR2 YYEEEE. This CDR3 reads CASSLSYRGDEKLFF.

The gene calls are TRBV7-9 and TRBJ1-2. The CDR3 has 14 amino acids. The germline CDR1 and CDR2 sequences are SEHNR and FQNEAQ (reference sequence). The CDR3 spells CASTSASGLYGYTF.

CDR3 residues: CASSVQRQGASLHGYTF. The rearrangement links TRBV6-1 to TRBJ1-2; checking the TCRdb D call of TRBD1 is not possible without DNA. This CDR3 spans 17 amino acids. Per the germline V gene, CDR1 is MNHNS and CDR2 is SASEGT.

The genes are TRBV9 and TRBJ2-3. The CDR3 totals 16 residues. The germline gives CDR1 SGDLS, CDR2 YYNGEE. The chain's CDR3 is CASSVLSSRATDTQYF.

The chain recombines TRBV4-2 with TRBJ2-1; the TCRdb call, TRBD1, lacks DNA for checking. Germline CDR1 is LGHNA and CDR2 is YNFKEQ. CDR3 size: 16 residues. The CDR3 is CASNSRATGGENEQFF.

The V call is TRBV6-1, the J call TRBJ1-3. The germline CDR1 and CDR2 sequences are MNHNS and SASEGT. CDR3 length: 16 amino acids. The CDR3: CASTQTGRYSGNTIYF.

This chain uses TRBV12-3 or TRBV12-4 with TRBJ2-5; the D call of TRBD2 rests on TCRdb alone, since no DNA is present to check it. The CDR3 covers 15 residues. CDR3 sequence reads: CASAGWAAAGETQYF.

The chain is built from TRBV10-3 and TRBJ2-5; TCRdb outputs TRBD2, but without DNA this stays unchecked. Germline CDR1 is ENHRY and CDR2 is SYGVKD. The CDR3 runs 15 residues. CDR3 protein: CAISPSGDPWETQYF.

The chain has TRBV7-8 and TRBJ2-2; TCRdb returns TRBD2, unconfirmable since there is no DNA. Germline V gene sequence: CDR1 SGHVS, CDR2 FQNEAQ. The CDR3 covers 19 residues. The CDR3 sequence: CASSSPLWRGGRDTGELFF.

The V and J genes are TRBV12-3 or TRBV12-4 and TRBJ2-6; TCRdb outputs TRBD2, but without DNA this stays unchecked. This CDR3 is built from 14 residues. The CDR3 sequence is CASRTSLGANVLTF.

This rearrangement joins TRBV5-1 to TRBJ1-4; TCRdb's D call, TRBD1, is unchecked because there is no DNA. The CDR3 is 15 residues long. Per germline, CDR1 SGHRS and CDR2 YFSETQ. This CDR3 reads CASSLEGRDDEKLFF.